The present TCR beta chain was sequenced within a study of molecular identifiers for immune sequencing clone quantification. The authors built bulk TCR libraries by previously described methods with listed TCR primers. TCRdb re-derived calls from the PCR reads in MiXCR, one entry per CDR3 protein. The sample lists about 510,000 distinct CDR3 sequences, about 25% seen once, with over 0.6% in the top ten. This clonotype was observed at least ten times. The antigen is undetermined. Germline V CDR1 and CDR2: SGHVS, FNYEAQ. V was shortened by 5 bases and J by 8 bases, with 18 bases between the two germline ends. The CDR3 spans 15 residues. Study outcomes and limitations: Whereas naive cells kept under 1% of molecules in clones above 20 RNA copies, such clones held over 98% in effectors.

The source of this sequence is a human donor in good health. Some libraries in this study had Jurkat cell RNA spiked in. The sequenced sample was naive CD8+ T cells from blood, with Jurkat cell RNA spiked in. This sample's subset: FACS-sorted CD8+CD4-CCR7+CD45RA+ naive T cells. The chain employs TRBV7-6 and TRBJ1-4; D gene ambiguous. CDR3 coding DNA: TGTGCCAGCAGCCATAACAGCCTTGGATTGGAAAAACTGTTTTTT. Translated, it gives CASSHNSLGLEKLFF. Complete variable domain (other parts from reference TRBV7-6 and TRBJ1-4): GAGVSQSPRYKVTKRGQDVALRCDPISGHVSLYWYRQALGQGPEFLTYFNYEAQQDKSGLPNDRFSAERPEGSISTLTIQRTEQRDSAMYRCASSHNSLGLEKLFFGSGTQLSVL.